This T cell receptor (beta chain) was documented in a study of radiotherapy plus CTLA-4 blockade in lung cancer. Germline assignment: CDR1 SNHLY and CDR2 FYNNEI. V lost 11 bases to trimming and J lost 5 bases, with 19 bases between them. CDR3 length: 14 amino acids. Overall study results and limits: Clones of tumor-derived TCRs expanded in blood after radiotherapy plus ipilimumab.

As for this clone: Its antigen remains unknown.

Sequencing used immunoSEQ multiplex PCR; TCRdb keeps in-frame clones, though not all of them. The sample lists about 110,000 clones, 81% occurring once. Sequenced material: peripheral blood, taken from a patient treated with radiotherapy plus ipilimumab. The sequence came from a human donor with non-small cell lung cancer that progressed on radiotherapy plus ipilimumab. Some clones in this sample may be carry-over from other donors' samples. The chain links TRBV2 to TRBJ1-5, with a tentative D call TRBD1 (5 bases). The CDR3 here is CASLGAVADQPQHF. The CDR3 DNA follows: TGTGCCTCTCTCGGGGCAGTTGCGGATCAGCCCCAGCATTTT. The whole variable domain, remainder taken from reference TRBV2 and TRBJ1-5, is EPEVTQTPSHQVTQMGQEVILRCVPISNHLYFYWYRQILGQKVEFLVSFYNNEISEKSEIFDDQFSVERPDGSNFTLKIRSTKLEDSAMYFCASLGAVADQPQHFGDGTRLSIL.